This entry concerns a single T cell receptor (beta chain). Two nested PCRs, around 16 and 10 cycles, amplified TCRalpha and TCRbeta cDNA. TCRdb reprocessed the 5' RACE reads, with one entry per CDR3 protein and no DNA. Its table lists some 300,000 distinct CDR3 sequences. This specimen comes from a study of monozygotic twins with inflammatory bowel disease. CDR3 length: 15 amino acids. Germline-derived CDR1 and CDR2 are SQVTM and ANQGSEA. This chain links TRBV29-1 with TRBJ2-3; TCRdb names TRBD2, which stays unverified in the absence of DNA. The origin of this receptor is a human donor with ulcerative colitis or Crohn's disease, or a healthy co-twin of an affected twin (not recorded which). The sample taken for sequencing was blood. The CDR3 region is CSAGLAGASTDTQYF.